Below are 31 T cell receptor beta chains sequenced from a single sample in a study of cytomegalovirus exposure and HLA in healthy donors. This PCR relied on a set of 60 Vbeta primers and 13 Jbeta primers. Libraries were prepared by immunoSEQ multiplex PCR; TCRdb keeps only in-frame clonotypes and omits some of them. The sample has roughly 250,000 clones, just over 70% seen once; the top ten hold over 2%. Sequenced: PBMCs. Every receptor here comes from a female donor in good health and CMV-seronegative.

The rearrangement uses TRBV4-2 and TRBJ2-7; 7 nucleotides match TRBD2. Trimming took 1 base from V and 2 from J; bases not matched to a gene: 5. Looked up from germline, CDR1 is LGHNA and CDR2 is YNFKEQ. CDR3 size: 15 residues. The CDR3 DNA sequence: TGTGCCAGCAGCCAAGGGTCTAGCGGAACCTACGAGCAGTACTTC. Translating it yields CASSQGSSGTYEQYF.

The CDR3: CASRADSNQPQHF. CDR3 bases: TGTGCCAGCAGGGCAGACAGTAATCAGCCCCAGCATTTT. This chain connects TRBV2 to TRBJ1-5; perhaps TRBD1 as D (5 bases). The CDR3 covers 13 residues. Germline values: CDR1 SNHLY, CDR2 FYNNEI. Trimming removed 6 bases from V and 4 bases from J, with 10 bases in between.

The CDR3 loop reads CASSLTGFNYGYTF. In DNA, the CDR3 is TGTGCCAGCAGTTTGACAGGTTTCAACTATGGCTACACCTTC. The chain has TRBV27 and TRBJ1-2, with D possibly TRBD1 on 6 matching bases. Germline V gene sequence: CDR1 MNHEY, CDR2 SMNVEV (reference sequence). The germline V and J ends were trimmed by 3 bases and 2 bases, with 10 bases remaining between them. The CDR3 length is 14 residues.

The chain links TRBV25-1 to TRBJ2-7; no firm D call. The germline CDR1 and CDR2 sequences are MGHDK and SYGVNS. V was clipped by 3 bases and J by 6 bases, with 15 bases between them. CDR3 length equals 14 residues. The CDR3 here is CASSDYPVGSEQYF. CDR3 bases: TGTGCCAGCAGTGATTATCCGGTGGGCTCCGAGCAGTACTTC.

This clone was found once. The V and J genes are TRBV6-4 and TRBJ2-5; 10 nucleotides match TRBD1. Germline-derived CDR1 and CDR2 are MRHNA and SNTAGT. This CDR3 has 16 residues. V gave up 0 bases and J gave up 0 bases; unmatched junction bases: 1. The CDR3 coding sequence is TGTGCCAGCAGTGACTCGGGGACAGGGGACCAAGAGACCCAGTACTTC. Encoded protein: CASSDSGTGDQETQYF.

This clone was seen more than once but under ten times. V and J are TRBV18 and TRBJ2-5, with D perhaps TRBD2 (6 bases). The CDR3 extends over 11 amino acids. Germline CDR1 KGHSH, CDR2 LQKENI. The V end was cut by 6 bases, the J end by 5 bases, with 7 bases between. The CDR3 DNA sequence: TGTGCCAGCTCCCGGGGGGAGACCCAGTACTTC. This codes for CASSRGETQYF.

The chain combines TRBV7-9 with TRBJ2-1; D uncertain. This CDR3 contains 13 residues. Trimming pared 0 bases from V and 8 bases from J, leaving 8 bases between. The germline V gene has CDR1 SEHNR and CDR2 FQNEAQ (reference sequence). The CDR3 coding sequence is TGTGCCAGCAGCTTAGCGATAGAGGATGAGCAGTTCTTC. Its protein is CASSLAIEDEQFF.

This rearrangement joins TRBV29-1 to TRBJ2-3; possible D gene TRBD2, 6 bases. This CDR3 contains 19 residues. Germline CDR1 and CDR2: SQVTM and ANQGSEA. The germline V and J ends were trimmed by 0 bases and 6 bases, with 28 bases remaining between them. CDR3: CSVEDVGRGRLPFEDTQYF. CDR3 sequence (DNA): TGCAGCGTTGAAGACGTGGGTCGGGGGAGGCTCCCCTTCGAGGATACGCAGTATTTT.

This chain joins TRBV28 and TRBJ1-2; D gene ambiguous. The CDR3 has 12 amino acids. V dropped 3 bases and J dropped 6 bases, with 8 bases sitting between them. The germline gives CDR1 MDHEN, CDR2 SYDVKM. CDR3 residues: CASSFGQDGYTF. CDR3 sequence (DNA): TGTGCCAGCAGTTTTGGTCAGGATGGCTACACCTTC.

J is TRBJ2-1 and V is TRBV9; 11 bases align to TRBD2. Trimming cost V 8 bases and J 3 bases; bases outside gene matches: 1. Germline V lookup: CDR1 SGDLS, CDR2 YYNGEE. This CDR3 has 13 residues. CDR3 coding DNA: TGTGCCAGTGGGACTAGCGGCTACAATGAGCAGTTCTTC. This gives the protein CASGTSGYNEQFF.

This clone was seen more than once but under ten times. The chain is built from TRBV6-5 and TRBJ1-2; TRBD1 agrees at 7 bases. V shed 6 bases and J 0 bases; nucleotides not matched to a gene: 4. This CDR3 comprises 14 residues. Looked up from germline, CDR1 is MNHEY and CDR2 is SVGAGI. CDR3 sequence (DNA): TGTGCCAGCAGCCCGGGACAGACTAACTATGGCTACACCTTC. Its translation: CASSPGQTNYGYTF.

The rearrangement links TRBV21-1 to TRBJ1-2. TRBV21-1 counts as a pseudogene. The CDR3 covers 13 residues. The CDR3 coding sequence is TGTGCCAGCATACAAACGGGGGTAGAGGGCTACACCTTC. This codes for CASIQTGVEGYTF.

Concerning this clone: Here the CDR3 omits its conserved ending phenylalanine or tryptophan, so a read error is the likely source. The DNA is left out, because the CDR3 cannot be placed on it with certainty; the CDR3 is given as TCRdb lists it. The rearrangement uses TRBV28 and TRBJ2-7; TRBD2 is the table's D call and was not checked against the DNA. Inclusive of both ends, the CDR3 amounts to 12 amino acids. Germline-derived CDR1 and CDR2 are MDHEN and SYDVKM. CDR3: CASSPPVAGVLY.

This clone has more than one count but fewer than ten. This rearrangement joins TRBV30 to TRBJ2-1, with D possibly matching TRBD1 (5 bases). The V gene lost 2 bases and the J gene lost 9 bases, with 11 bases spanning the gap. The CDR3 is made up of 12 amino acids. Per the germline V gene, CDR1 is GTSNPN and CDR2 is SVGIG (reference sequence). The CDR3 sequence is CAWSPQGFEQFF. As DNA, the CDR3 is TGTGCCTGGAGTCCCCAGGGTTTTGAGCAGTTCTTC.

The DNA of the CDR3 is TGTGCCAGCAGCCAGATGGACACCCGAGAGACCCAGTACTTC. Its protein product is CASSQMDTRETQYF. The V and J genes are TRBV14 and TRBJ2-5, with D perhaps matching TRBD1 (5 bases). This CDR3 spans 14 amino acids. Germline assignment: CDR1 SGHDN and CDR2 FVKESK. The ends were cut back, 3 bases at V and 4 bases at J, with 12 bases in the middle.

V usage is TRBV5-5 and J usage is TRBJ2-7; D not resolved. V shed 4 bases and J shed 1 base, with 9 bases lying between them. The CDR3 extends over 13 amino acids. Germline CDR1 is SGHKS and CDR2 is YYEKEE (reference sequence). CDR3 bases: TGTGCCAGCAGCCTGACTGCATCCTACGAGCAGTACTTC. Translated: CASSLTASYEQYF.

In this sample, this clone turned up a few times. The gene calls are TRBV11-2 and TRBJ1-2, with a tentative D call TRBD1 (6 bases). Trimming removed 2 bases at V and 2 bases at J, with 9 bases between. In germline, CDR1 is SGHAT, CDR2 FQNNGV. The CDR3 consists of 14 residues. In nucleotides, the CDR3 is TGTGCCAGCAGCTTAAACAGGGTAAACTATGGCTACACCTTC. Protein sequence: CASSLNRVNYGYTF. The variable domain in full, with the rest retrieved from reference TRBV11-2 and TRBJ1-2, is EAGVAQSPRYKIIEKRQSVAFWCNPISGHATLYWYQQILGQGPKLLIQFQNNGVVDDSQLPKDRFSAERLKGVDSTLKIQPAKLEDSAVYLCASSLNRVNYGYTFGSGTRLTVV.

The chain employs TRBV28 and TRBJ2-1, with 7 bases lining up with TRBD2. Germline V gives CDR1 MDHEN, CDR2 SYDVKM. Germline trimming cut 6 bases from V and 6 bases from J; bases unmatched to any gene: 11. There are 15 residues in the CDR3. Here the CDR3 DNA reads TGTGCCAGCAGGGAGATTGGGAGCGGGGCCAATGAGCAGTTCTTC. This sequence encodes CASREIGSGANEQFF.

V usage is TRBV6-1 and J usage is TRBJ2-4; D call uncertain. The CDR3 spans 16 residues. V shed 2 bases and J shed 0 bases, with 11 bases lying between them. The germline CDR1 and CDR2 sequences are MNHNS and SASEGT. This CDR3 is CASSELLSLAKNIQYF. In DNA, the CDR3 is TGTGCCAGCAGTGAACTCCTCAGTTTAGCCAAAAACATTCAGTACTTC.

This chain joins TRBV27 and TRBJ2-7; 8 bases are shared with TRBD1. V was clipped by 2 bases and J by 1 base; unmatched bases: 1. Looked up from germline, CDR1 is MNHEY and CDR2 is SMNVEV (reference sequence). The CDR3 length is 14 residues. The CDR3 region is CASSLRDRSYEQYF. The CDR3 DNA sequence: TGTGCCAGCAGTTTAAGGGACAGGTCCTACGAGCAGTACTTC.

V is TRBV20-1 and J is TRBJ2-7, with D tentatively TRBD1 (5 bases). V was clipped by 5 bases and J by 4 bases, with 9 bases between them. The CDR3 has 11 residues. Germline values: CDR1 DFQATT, CDR2 SNEGSKA (reference sequence). As DNA, the CDR3 is TGCAGTGCTCCACAGGCTTACGAGCAGTACTTC. Its protein product is CSAPQAYEQYF.

This chain connects TRBV7-9 to TRBJ2-5; TRBD1 might be the D (6 bases). The J call is uncertain, as TRBJ2-7 better fits the DNA end. The CDR3 has 15 residues. CDR1 is SEHNR, CDR2 FQNEAQ, per germline (reference sequence). The CDR3 DNA reads TGTGCCAGCAGCCCCGGACAGCAAACCTTCAACGAGCAGTACTTC. This encodes CASSPGQQTFNEQYF.

The gene calls are TRBV13 and TRBJ1-4, with 7 bases fitting TRBD1. The CDR3 runs 15 residues. The germline V gene encodes CDR1 PRHDT and CDR2 FYEKMQ (reference sequence). J was trimmed by 2 bases and V by 5 bases; bases with no gene match: 5. This CDR3 is CASSTSTGTNEKLFF. CDR3 coding DNA: TGTGCCAGCAGCACGTCGACAGGGACTAATGAAAAACTGTTTTTT.

The rearrangement links TRBV11-2 to TRBJ1-3, with D unclear. The CDR3 is 15 residues long. The V gene lost 1 base and the J gene lost 0 bases, with 7 bases spanning the gap. Germline V gene lookup returns CDR1 SGHAT and CDR2 FQNNGV. CDR3 in amino acids: CASSLAPYSGNTIYF. Written as DNA, the CDR3 is TGTGCCAGCAGCTTAGCCCCGTACTCTGGAAACACCATATATTTT.

The rearrangement links TRBV28 to TRBJ2-1, with 9 bases identical to TRBD2. CDR3 length: 18 residues. Germline-derived CDR1 and CDR2 are MDHEN and SYDVKM. Germline trimming cut 2 bases from V and 7 bases from J; bases unmatched to any gene: 15. The CDR3 DNA reads TGTGCCAGCAGTTTAGCGTTCTCGCGGCTAGCGGGAAGGAATGAGCAGTTCTTC. It encodes CASSLAFSRLAGRNEQFF.

This clone was seen a handful of times. The V and J genes are TRBV15 and TRBJ2-2, with 8 bases that match TRBD1. Trimming cost V 5 bases and J 5 bases; bases outside gene matches: 7. CDR1 and CDR2 from the germline V gene are LNHNV and YYDKDF (reference sequence). The CDR3 runs 15 residues. DNA of the CDR3: TGTGCCACCAGCCCAGGGGGCGCGTGGACCGGGGAGCTGTTTTTT. This codes for CATSPGGAWTGELFF.

The chain employs TRBV9 and TRBJ2-1, with TRBD1 as a possible D gene (5 bases). Per germline, CDR1 SGDLS and CDR2 YYNGEE. V gave up 0 bases and J gave up 6 bases, with 10 bases separating them. This CDR3 region has 14 residues. This CDR3 reads CASSVGGYSNEQFF. CDR3 DNA: TGTGCCAGCAGCGTAGGGGGCTATAGCAATGAGCAGTTCTTC.

The J gene is TRBJ1-2, the V gene TRBV19; D not certain. The V end lost 3 bases, the J end lost 0 bases, and 2 bases lay between the germline ends. Germline V lookup: CDR1 LNHDA, CDR2 SQIVND (reference sequence). The CDR3 spans 12 residues. CDR3 DNA: TGTGCCAGTAGTATCGCTAACTATGGCTACACCTTC. Translation: CASSIANYGYTF.

As to this clone: Different DNA sequences within this sample yield the same CDR3. This sequence joins TRBV28 and TRBJ2-5; D unresolved. The germline V gene has CDR1 MDHEN and CDR2 SYDVKM. The CDR3 consists of 11 residues. V gave up 6 bases and J gave up 2 bases, with 4 bases separating them. In DNA form, the CDR3 reads TGTGCCAGCAGATCACAAGAGACCCAGTACTTC. This codes for CASRSQETQYF.

This sequence joins TRBV4-1 and TRBJ1-4; 10 positions agree with TRBD1. The germline V gene encodes CDR1 MGHRA and CDR2 YSYEKL. V dropped 5 bases and J dropped 7; count of bases not matched to a gene: 7. CDR3 length: 15 residues. CDR3: CASSRGTGVGEKLFF. In DNA form, the CDR3 reads TGCGCCAGCAGCAGGGGGACAGGGGTAGGTGAAAAACTGTTTTTT.

This chain joins TRBV6-1 and TRBJ2-6, with TRBD2 as a possible D gene (7 bases). Per germline, CDR1 MNHNS and CDR2 SASEGT. The CDR3 is made up of 18 amino acids. Trimming took off 6 bases at V and 0 bases at J, with 18 bases between the two ends. In DNA, the CDR3 is TGTGCCAGCAGCGAAAGGGGGGAGGGGAGCTCTGGGGCCAACGTCCTGACTTTC. This translates into CASSERGEGSSGANVLTF.